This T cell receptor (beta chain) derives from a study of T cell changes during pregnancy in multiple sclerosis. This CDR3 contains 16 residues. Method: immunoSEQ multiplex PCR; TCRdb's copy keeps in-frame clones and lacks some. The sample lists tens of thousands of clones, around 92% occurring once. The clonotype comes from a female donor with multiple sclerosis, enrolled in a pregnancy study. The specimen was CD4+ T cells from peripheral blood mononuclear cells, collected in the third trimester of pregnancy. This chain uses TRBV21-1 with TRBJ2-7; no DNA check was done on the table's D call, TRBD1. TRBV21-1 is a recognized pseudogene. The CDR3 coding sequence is TGTGCCAGCAGCAAAGCTGCTCGACAGGGGGTCTACGAGCAGTACTTC. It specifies CASSKAARQGVYEQYF.